This T cell receptor (beta chain) came from a study of shared clonotypes between healthy human individuals. Study-wide points: Among non-shared clonotypes, generation probabilities were lower than among those shared by all four donors. As a rule, naive subsets had a larger estimated richness than memory subsets.

With regard to this clone: The target antigen is unknown.

The CDR3 runs to 15 residues. Trimming took 4 bases from V and 6 from J, leaving 17 bases between them. Germline V gene sequence: CDR1 SGHDT, CDR2 YYEEEE. Profiled with immunoSEQ multiplex PCR; TCRdb holds only in-frame clones, not every one. This sample has some 2,000,000 clones, with roughly 94% found just once. Sample: naive CD4+ T cells sorted from blood. Subset meaning: CD45RA+ positively selected. The rearrangement links TRBV5-6 to TRBJ2-1; D unresolved. This TCR derives from a man aged 18 to 30 in good health. DNA for the CDR3: TGTGCCAGCAGCCCCCGTACGGTCAGCCCCAATGAGCAGTTCTTC. Protein sequence: CASSPRTVSPNEQFF.